Sequencing of this T cell receptor beta chain was carried out in a study of cytomegalovirus exposure and HLA in healthy donors (dated by TCRdb to about 2017). General notes on the study: In an earlier analysis of approximately 500 of the donors, about 270 Gb of sequence data and about 110 million unique TCR beta sequences from roughly 180 million T cells were reported. Donor age, sex, ethnicity and CMV serostatus were collected together with the repertoire data. The study aimed to test whether cataloging public T cell receptors could reveal signatures of past pathogen exposure. A separate validation cohort of roughly 120 different subjects was used in addition to the approximately 640-subject first cohort. Every discovery cohort repertoire had been produced on one sequencing platform. The study used immunosequencing to profile the T cell repertoires of 600 to 850 subjects and linked those repertoires to cytomegalovirus serostatus. Typing coverage varied by locus: 629-630 donors for A, B, C, DRB1 and DQB1; around 560 for DQA1; nearly 610 for DPA1; approximately 490 for DPB1. In the later analysis, no new phenotypic data were used to find candidate immune exposures; instead, reliance was placed on TCR beta sequences and their occurrence across donors. Because of strong linkage in the cohort, roughly five DR-DQ haplotypes were treated as single units for association and clustering. In a later analysis, previously published TCR beta repertoires from 550 to 700 donors were re-analyzed and high-resolution HLA genotyping was added so that TCR occurrence patterns could be studied. In an earlier analysis of more than 550 of the donors, high-throughput TCR beta sequencing was used to judge whether each TCR beta V gene segment behaved as functional or pseudogenic. Class I and class II HLA loci were covered by the typing at four-digit resolution. Among over 350 genotyped donors of the cohort, an average of roughly 240,000 unique TCR beta nucleotide sequences were sequenced per donor, roughly 20% of them non-productive. To predict cytomegalovirus infection status, the study combined high-throughput TCR immunosequencing, statistical association of individual TCRs with disease status, and machine learning. Of the 300 to 400 genotyped donors, about 84% fell in the genetic ancestry cluster associated with self-reported Caucasian donors. An early release covering 500 to 750 HLA-typed donors comprised about 310 gigabases of sequencing data and some 79 million unique TCR sequences. A later genetic analysis took genome-wide SNP genotypes for about 65% of the 666 donors and used that subset as a discovery cohort. Study-wide conclusions, independent of this receptor: The cohort was sequenced for TCR beta chains only, and without alpha or paired-chain data the features that could be detected were limited. The study gave a list of around 170 TCR beta chains associated with cytomegalovirus. According to the authors, the approach could potentially be generalized to other disease states and immunological phenotypes. In a later analysis, TCR association rates were found to vary across HLA loci, with the most associated TCRs seen for DRB1 alleles and the fewest for HLA-C alleles. Most TCR sequences were observed very rarely across donors, whereas some public TCRs were present in many individuals. Immune exposure information for the cohort was limited to CMV serostatus. In a later analysis, HLA-associated TCR beta chains were found to be more clonally expanded and to have lower generation probabilities than equally common non-associated chains. In vitro tests confirmed that a few of the cytomegalovirus-associated TCR beta chains recognize cytomegalovirus antigens. V-gene and J-gene trimming of TCR beta chains was associated with a missense DCLRE1C variant in a later genetic analysis, and the association was replicated in an independent cohort. Several of the top co-occurrence clusters appeared to be linked to parvovirus B19, influenza, CMV and Epstein-Barr virus, according to a later analysis. In an earlier analysis of approximately 590 of the donors, most TCR beta V segments were observed in productive rearrangements about 87% or about 30% of the time, broadly matching IMGT annotations. The classifier was reported to diagnose cytomegalovirus status with high specificity and sensitivity in both the original cohort and the validation cohort. At a false discovery rate of 0.05, a later analysis linked about 17,000 TCR beta sequences to specific HLA alleles. Roughly uniform sequencing depth across donors was assumed in presence/absence analyses, although this assumption may not hold. A later genetic analysis reported fewer N-insertions in productive TCRs among donors in an Asian-associated ancestry cluster than the roughly 700-donor mean. Because HLA typing was missing for some donors at each locus, association tests included only the typed subset. In a later analysis, most CMV-associated TCR beta chains were found to appear HLA-restricted, with HLA associations seemingly driven largely by CMV exposure. Assigning TCR associations to individual alleles was difficult when HLA alleles, especially DR and DQ, strongly co-occurred. A further reported finding was that TCR beta sequences accurately predicted the HLA-A and HLA-B alleles for most subjects in the first cohort. A cluster of highly shared sequence variants was judged likely to represent a technical artifact of the sequencing pipeline. Correlated functional status among segregating V segments might reflect linkage disequilibrium, but an unknown experimental factor could not be ruled out. Because counts were too low, some 16 rarely observed V segments, including chromosome 9 orphons, were excluded from the earlier analysis of 587 of the donors.

With respect to this clone: Its antigen specificity is not known. Base qualities are not recorded, but no much larger clone differs from it by a single base.

In total, 600 or so healthy bone marrow donors made up the cohort. Cohort members were all nominally healthy when sampled, although unrecorded immune exposures were likely present. The donor was CMV seropositive and belonged to the group of 270 or so seropositive cohort members. Every donor gave a peripheral blood sample, and the peripheral blood mononuclear cells from that sample were used for TCR beta sequencing. Genomic DNA was extracted from the blood cell samples with the Qiagen DNeasy Blood Extraction Kit. The library came from the immunoSEQ multiplex PCR assay. The multiplex PCR relied on a mix of 60 forward primers for TCR Vbeta segments and 13 reverse primers for TCR Jbeta segments. The CDR3 region of rearranged TCR beta genes was amplified from genomic DNA by a multiplex PCR assay. Amplified TCR beta libraries were sequenced as 87-base-pair reads on the Illumina HiSeq System. The original methods were these. A later analysis counted approximately 84 million unique TCR beta chains across the 550 to 700 repertoires, and roughly 10 million of these chains were shared by at least two donors. Raw reads were error-corrected and collapsed into unique sequences with a nearest-neighbor algorithm that merged closely related sequences to remove PCR and sequencing errors. Alignment of CDR3 sequences to IMGT reference sequences was used to assign V, D and J gene segments. For a sequence to be retained, a match of at least six nucleotides was required to both a V gene segment and a J gene segment. A rearrangement was called productive if the CDR3 had no stop codons and remained in frame with V and J, and every other rearrangement was called non-productive. CDR3 was defined by IMGT convention, running from the second conserved V-encoded cysteine to the conserved J-encoded phenylalanine. The earlier analysis of about 610 of the donors excluded any sequence lacking an unambiguous match to a single V gene segment. An earlier analysis of around 600 of the donors classified V segments as functional when productive rearrangements were above 56.7% and as segregating when the standard deviation between donors was above 5%. A statistical classification framework was built for diagnosing cytomegalovirus status from the catalog of TCR beta chain sequences. In a later analysis, V and J genes were assigned by comparing TCR nucleotide sequences against IMGT/GENE-DB human TR gene sequences. The TCRdist pipeline was used in a later analysis to assign CDR3 sequences and most-parsimonious VDJ recombination scenarios. In a later analysis, each TCR beta chain was defined by its CDR3 amino acid sequence together with its V-gene family, and reads lacking a unique V-gene family were excluded. As a way to deal with suspected cross-contamination and a sequencing artifact, a later analysis dropped hundreds of nucleotide sequences that were highly shared and had low generation probability. For each public chain, a later analysis derived a clonal expansion index from normalized ranks of inferred template counts within each repertoire. Generation probabilities in a later analysis came from a VDJ recombination model fitted to out-of-frame rearrangements, and those results were checked against IGoR. In a later analysis, TCR-TCR, TCR-HLA and TCR-CMV co-occurrence was scored with hypergeometric tests, and a repertoire-size bias correction was applied to TCR pairs. To estimate false discovery rates, a later analysis permuted the HLA or CMV assignments 20 times. In a later analysis, co-occurring TCRs were grouped using DBSCAN, and TCRdist sequence similarity was added for clustering within HLA-allele-positive subsets. Co-occurrence clustering excluded repertoires with fewer than 30,000 or more than 120,000 public chains, plus five with anomalous nucleotide sharing. In TCRdb, the immuneACCESS table is reduced to in-frame sequences with V and J assigned. These tables do not hold every clone; where another copy was compared, an unresolved V gene accounts for under half, and the others remain unexplained. D and trimming were read from the DNA, whereas the V and J calls and clone size are those reported in that table. The sample contains about 210,000 clones, around 81% of them found a single time. In total, the top ten clones hold about 10% of the sample.

The specimen was PBMCs. This TCR came from a woman between 50 and 59 years old in good health and CMV-seropositive.

The bases read TGTGCCAGCAGTCTACAGGGTTCGGGGACTGAAGCTTTCTTT. This translates into CASSLQGSGTEAFF. The sequence is built from TRBV6-5 and TRBJ1-1; a weak D assignment points to TRBD1 (6 bases agree). Including cysteine and phenylalanine, the CDR3 has 14 amino acids. This entry keeps only the CDR3 DNA: 42 bases, framed from base 1. Trimming takes 5 bases from V and 5 bases from J, and the germline ends sit 15 bases apart. From the germline V gene, CDR1 is MNHEY and CDR2 is SVGAGI.